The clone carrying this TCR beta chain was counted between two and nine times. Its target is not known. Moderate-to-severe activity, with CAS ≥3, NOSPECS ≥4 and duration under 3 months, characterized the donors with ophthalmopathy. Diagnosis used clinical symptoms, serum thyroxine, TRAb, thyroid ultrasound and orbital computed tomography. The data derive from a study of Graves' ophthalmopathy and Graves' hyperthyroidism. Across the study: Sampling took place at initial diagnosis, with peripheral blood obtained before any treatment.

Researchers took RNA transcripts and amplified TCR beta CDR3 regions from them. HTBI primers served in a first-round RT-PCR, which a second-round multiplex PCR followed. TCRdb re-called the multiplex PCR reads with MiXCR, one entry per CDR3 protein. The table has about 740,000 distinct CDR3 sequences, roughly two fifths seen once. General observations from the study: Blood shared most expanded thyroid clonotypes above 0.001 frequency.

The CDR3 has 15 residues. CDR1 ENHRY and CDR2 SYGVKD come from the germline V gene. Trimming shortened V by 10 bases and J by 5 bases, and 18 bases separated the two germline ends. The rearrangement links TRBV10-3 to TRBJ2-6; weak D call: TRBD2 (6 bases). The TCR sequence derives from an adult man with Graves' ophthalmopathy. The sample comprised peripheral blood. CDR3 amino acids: CASIKAGTWANVLTF. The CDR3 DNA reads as TGTGCCAGCATAAAGGCGGGGACCTGGGCCAACGTCCTGACTTTC.